The clone carrying this TCR beta chain appeared a few times. Unique molecular identifiers were incorporated into the prepared TCRbeta library. TCRdb re-called the PCR reads with MiXCR, one entry per CDR3 protein. The top ten clones hold roughly 4.5% of a sample with about 360,000 distinct CDR3 sequences, roughly 14% of them seen once. V lost 3 bases, J lost 7 bases, and 13 bases lay in between. The CDR3 loop spans 15 amino acids. The entry originates in a study of T-cell reconstitution after alpha-beta-depleted transplantation in children. The source was PBMCs, collected from the stem cell graft. This TCR was sampled from a human donor who donated a stem cell graft to a child with Fanconi anemia. The J gene is TRBJ1-6, the V gene TRBV12-3 or TRBV12-4, with a possible D match to TRBD1 (5 bases). Here the CDR3 DNA reads TGTGCCAGCAGTTTGGCGGGACGTTGGAATTCACCCCTCCACTTT. As protein: CASSLAGRWNSPLHF.